Below are 32 T cell receptor beta chains sequenced from a single sample in a study of human thymus T cells. Repertoires were generated with immunoSEQ multiplex PCR, while TCRdb's copy carries only in-frame clones and drops some. The sample contains about 60,000 clones, about 94% of which appear only once. Sequenced material: blood. These receptors originate from a boy in the first two years of life with a congenital heart defect but otherwise immunologically healthy.

Here the CDR3 reads CASSVRQSYGYTF. The DNA of the CDR3 is TGTGCCAGCAGCGTACGACAGAGCTATGGCTACACCTTC. The chain has TRBV7-2 and TRBJ1-2, with D possibly matching TRBD1 (5 bases). Trimming cost V 5 bases and J 4 bases, with 11 bases left between them. This CDR3 has 13 residues. Germline CDR1 reads SGHTA; CDR2 reads FQGNSA.

This chain links TRBV7-9 with TRBJ2-1; D may be TRBD2 (6 bases). Germline lookup yields CDR1 SEHNR and CDR2 FQNEAQ (reference sequence). The V and J ends lost 5 bases and 5 bases respectively, with 22 bases between them. This CDR3 has 17 amino acids. The CDR3: CASSLGGGSKRNNEQFF. The CDR3, as DNA: TGTGCCAGCAGCCTCGGAGGAGGGAGCAAACGGAACAATGAGCAGTTCTTC. Complete variable domain (other parts from reference TRBV7-9 and TRBJ2-1): DTGVSQNPRHKITKRGQNVTFRCDPISEHNRLYWYRQTLGQGPEFLTYFQNEAQLEKSRLLSDRFSAERPKGSFSTLEIQRTEQGDSAMYLCASSLGGGSKRNNEQFFGPGTRLTVL.

This clone turned up a few times. This chain connects TRBV5-4 to TRBJ2-7; D possibly corresponds to TRBD2 (6 bases). Trimming left V 3 bases short and J 6 bases short, with 13 bases between. The V gene's germline CDR1 is SGHNT and CDR2 YYREEE (reference sequence). The CDR3 is 13 residues long. The CDR3 nucleotides read TGTGCCAGCAGCTCTGCGCGGGACTTCGAGCAGTACTTC. Amino acids: CASSSARDFEQYF.

V gene TRBV19 combines with J gene TRBJ2-7; no clear D gene. The CDR3 totals 13 residues. The germline CDR1 and CDR2 sequences are LNHDA and SQIVND (reference sequence). Trimming cost V 0 bases and J 0 bases, with 3 bases left between them. The CDR3 bases are TGTGCCAGTAGTATAGACAACTCCTACGAGCAGTACTTC. Translating gives CASSIDNSYEQYF.

The rearrangement joins TRBV7-9 to TRBJ1-1; the D gene is possibly TRBD1 (5 bases). The CDR3 covers 13 residues. The germline V and J ends were trimmed by 5 bases and 1 base, with 8 bases remaining between them. Germline CDR1 reads SEHNR; CDR2 reads FQNEAQ (reference sequence). The CDR3 bases are TGTGCCAGCAGCACCGGGGCGAACACTGAAGCTTTCTTT. This gives the protein CASSTGANTEAFF.

This clone was recorded only once. The chain couples TRBV27 to TRBJ1-2; possible D gene TRBD1, 5 bases. CDR1 is MNHEY, CDR2 SMNVEV, per germline (reference sequence). CDR3 length: 16 residues. The V end lost 2 bases, the J end lost 4 bases, and 17 bases lay between the germline ends. In DNA form, the CDR3 reads TGTGCCAGCAGTTTAAACGGGGGGGACGGATTCTATGGCTACACCTTC. Residues: CASSLNGGDGFYGYTF.

The gene calls are TRBV5-1 and TRBJ2-1; D unresolved. V lost 0 bases to trimming and J lost 0 bases, with 7 bases between them. The germline V gene encodes CDR1 SGHRS and CDR2 YFSETQ. CDR3 length: 15 residues. CDR3 region: CASSLDLRSYNEQFF. The CDR3 DNA is TGCGCCAGCAGCTTGGACCTTCGCTCCTACAATGAGCAGTTCTTC.

The chain has TRBV7-2 and TRBJ2-7; TRBD2 matches 9 bases. The length of the CDR3 is 16 residues. Germline V CDR1 and CDR2: SGHTA, FQGNSA. V shed 5 bases and J 4 bases; nucleotides not matched to a gene: 12. CDR3 region: CASSPTGGGASYEQYF. CDR3 bases: TGTGCCAGCAGCCCCACTGGCGGGGGGGCCTCGTACGAGCAGTACTTC. The entire variable domain, with the rest obtained from reference TRBV7-2 and TRBJ2-7, is as follows: GAGVSQSPSNKVTEKGKDVELRCDPISGHTALYWYRQSLGQGLEFLIYFQGNSAPDKSGLPSDRFSAERTGGSVSTLTIQRTQQEDSAVYLCASSPTGGGASYEQYFGPGTRLTVT.

The genes are TRBV18 and TRBJ2-3, with 13 bases identical to TRBD2. This CDR3 contains 16 residues. Germline CDR1 and CDR2: KGHSH and LQKENI. V dropped 6 bases and J dropped 0; count of bases not matched to a gene: 3. The CDR3 is CASSLGLAGSTDTQYF. DNA for the CDR3: TGTGCCAGCTCCCTGGGACTAGCGGGGAGCACAGATACGCAGTATTTT.

The chain links TRBV5-1 to TRBJ2-1; D remains unclear. In germline, CDR1 is SGHRS, CDR2 YFSETQ. The ends were cut back, 3 bases at V and 3 bases at J, with 1 base in the middle. The CDR3 loop spans 11 amino acids. The CDR3 here is CASSYYNEQFF. In DNA form, the CDR3 reads TGCGCCAGCAGCTACTACAATGAGCAGTTCTTC.

The V gene is TRBV5-1, the J gene TRBJ1-4; D not resolved. Germline V gene sequence: CDR1 SGHRS, CDR2 YFSETQ. V dropped 1 base and J dropped 3 bases, with 7 bases sitting between them. The CDR3 runs 14 residues. CDR3 loop: CASSLPGSNEKLFF. The CDR3 DNA sequence: TGCGCCAGCAGCTTGCCGGGTTCTAATGAAAAACTGTTTTTT.

The chain recombines TRBV7-9 with TRBJ1-3; no definite D call. Germline V gene data show CDR1 as SEHNR and CDR2 as FQNEAQ (reference sequence). The CDR3 is 15 amino acids. V dropped 4 bases and J dropped 0 bases, with 10 bases sitting between them. CDR3 region: CASSSRTTSGNTIYF. The CDR3 DNA reads as TGTGCCAGCAGCTCCCGGACTACCTCTGGAAACACCATATATTTT.

The chain joins TRBV7-2 to TRBJ1-6; the D gene is possibly TRBD1 (5 bases). CDR1 is SGHTA and CDR2 is FQGNSA in the germline V gene. The length of the CDR3 is 15 residues. Trimming shortened V by 0 bases and J by 7 bases, and 10 bases separated the two germline ends. CDR3 region: CASSLATGTNSPLHF. CDR3 DNA: TGTGCCAGCAGCTTAGCCACAGGAACCAATTCACCCCTCCACTTT.

V and J are TRBV15 and TRBJ2-5, with 14 bases that match TRBD2. The CDR3 is 14 residues long. Germline V lookup: CDR1 LNHNV, CDR2 YYDKDF (reference sequence). J was trimmed by 1 base and V by 8 bases; bases with no gene match: 0. The CDR3: CATGLAGGQETQYF. In DNA, the CDR3 is TGTGCCACCGGACTAGCGGGGGGCCAAGAGACCCAGTACTTC.

The J gene is TRBJ1-4, the V gene TRBV6-1, with D possibly being TRBD1 (6 bases). Per the germline V gene, CDR1 is MNHNS and CDR2 is SASEGT. The CDR3 has 14 amino acids. V lost 5 bases and J 6 bases, leaving 13 bases between the germline ends. Written as DNA, the CDR3 is TGTGCCAGCAGTAGGTGGGGGCAAGATGAAAAACTGTTTTTT. Translated, it gives CASSRWGQDEKLFF.

CDR3 sequence (DNA): TGCGCCAGCAGCCTGACAGGGGGTTTGGGGGAGCAGTACTTC. Encoded protein: CASSLTGGLGEQYF. This sequence joins TRBV5-1 and TRBJ2-7; 9 bases are shared with TRBD1. The CDR3 runs to 14 residues. CDR1 SGHRS and CDR2 YFSETQ come from the germline V gene. The trim removed 4 bases at V and 7 bases at J, leaving 9 bases unmatched. Filled out from reference TRBV5-1 and TRBJ2-7, the complete variable domain reads KAGVTQTPRYLIKTRGQQVTLSCSPISGHRSVSWYQQTPGQGLQFLFEYFSETQRNKGNFPGRFSGRQFSNSRSEMNVSTLELGDSALYLCASSLTGGLGEQYFGPGTRLTVT.

The chain uses TRBV5-4 and TRBJ1-3, with 8 positions matching TRBD1. The V gene's germline CDR1 is SGHNT and CDR2 YYREEE (reference sequence). The CDR3 contains 16 residues. Germline trimming cut 0 bases from V and 0 bases from J; bases unmatched to any gene: 2. In DNA, the CDR3 is TGTGCCAGCAGCTTGGGGGGACAGGTCTCTGGAAACACCATATATTTT. Translated: CASSLGGQVSGNTIYF.

This chain uses TRBV19 with TRBJ2-4; D call uncertain. Trimming removed 5 bases at V and 3 bases at J, with 14 bases between. The CDR3 is 15 amino acids. Germline assignment: CDR1 LNHDA and CDR2 SQIVND (reference sequence). The DNA for the CDR3 is TGTGCCAGTAGTCCTCAAGACTGGAGCAAAAACATTCAGTACTTC. It is translated as CASSPQDWSKNIQYF. Using reference TRBV19 and TRBJ2-4 for the parts outside the CDR3, the full variable domain is DGGITQSPKYLFRKEGQNVTLSCEQNLNHDAMYWYRQDPGQGLRLIYYSQIVNDFQKGDIAEGYSVSREKKESFPLTVTSAQKNPTAFYLCASSPQDWSKNIQYFGAGTRLSVL.

This clone occurred once. The chain links TRBV28 to TRBJ2-3; 11 bases match TRBD2. Looked up from germline, CDR1 is MDHEN and CDR2 is SYDVKM. The CDR3 runs 17 residues. J was trimmed by 2 bases and V by 2 bases; bases with no gene match: 6. In DNA, the CDR3 is TGTGCCAGCAGTTTAACCCTACTAGCGGGGGACACAGATACGCAGTATTTT. It codes for CASSLTLLAGDTDTQYF.

Ten or more counts support this clone. The chain carries TRBV21-1 and TRBJ2-2; the DNA was not used to check the table's D call, TRBD1. TRBV21-1 is classified as a pseudogene. This CDR3 is 17 amino acids long. The CDR3 protein is CASSNRFQICWTGELFF. The CDR3 DNA reads as TGTGCCAGCAGCAACAGGTTCCAAATATGTTGGACCGGGGAGCTGTTTTTT.

This clone turned up a few times. The chain employs TRBV30 and TRBJ1-1; no clear D gene. Looked up from germline, CDR1 is GTSNPN and CDR2 is SVGIG (reference sequence). Trimming removed 0 bases at V and 1 base at J, with 12 bases between. The CDR3 length is 15 residues. The CDR3 DNA reads as TGTGCCTGGAGTGTATTAGGGATCGGGAACACTGAAGCTTTCTTT. Translation gives CAWSVLGIGNTEAFF.

The J gene is TRBJ1-1, the V gene TRBV13, with D possibly being TRBD1 (5 bases). The V end lost 4 bases, the J end lost 0 bases, and 9 bases lay between the germline ends. CDR1 is PRHDT, CDR2 FYEKMQ, per germline (reference sequence). CDR3 size: 14 residues. The CDR3 nucleotides read TGTGCCAGCAGCTCACTACAGGTGAACACTGAAGCTTTCTTT. Amino acids: CASSSLQVNTEAFF.

This chain connects TRBV4-2 to TRBJ1-2, with TRBD1 as a possible D gene (5 bases). Germline lookup yields CDR1 LGHNA and CDR2 YNFKEQ. V was clipped by 4 bases and J by 2 bases, with 23 bases between them. The CDR3 extends over 18 amino acids. The CDR3 is CASSPVNPMGGKNYGYTF. CDR3 nucleotide sequence: TGTGCCAGCAGCCCGGTCAACCCGATGGGGGGAAAAAACTATGGCTACACCTTC.

The gene calls are TRBV28 and TRBJ2-7; D is unclear. This CDR3 is built from 13 residues. Germline V gene sequence: CDR1 MDHEN, CDR2 SYDVKM. V lost 7 bases, J lost 7 bases, and 17 bases lay in between. The DNA of the CDR3 is TGTGCCAGCAAGGATCCCACGCTGGGTGAGCAGTACTTC. Encoded protein: CASKDPTLGEQYF.

The gene calls are TRBV5-1 and TRBJ1-1, with D tentatively TRBD1 (5 bases). CDR3 length: 14 amino acids. The germline CDR1 and CDR2 sequences are SGHRS and YFSETQ. V dropped 3 bases and J dropped 0 bases, with 9 bases sitting between them. CDR3 coding DNA: TGCGCCAGCAGCTCGGGACGAATGAACACTGAAGCTTTCTTT. Its translation: CASSSGRMNTEAFF.

V gene TRBV30 combines with J gene TRBJ1-1; weak D call: TRBD1 (5 bases). V was trimmed by 2 bases and J by 11 bases, leaving 18 bases between them. CDR3 length: 13 residues. Germline CDR1 and CDR2: GTSNPN and SVGIG (reference sequence). The CDR3 here is CAWSTRGAGDAFF. As DNA, the CDR3 is TGTGCCTGGAGTACGAGGGGAGCCGGGGATGCTTTCTTT.

This chain uses TRBV10-1 with TRBJ2-7; no firm D call. V shed 0 bases and J shed 0 bases, with 3 bases lying between them. The CDR3 has 13 residues. Germline CDR1 and CDR2: WNHNN and SYGVQD (reference sequence). CDR3 DNA: TGCGCCAGCAGTGAGTCCCTCTCCTACGAGCAGTACTTC. Encoded protein: CASSESLSYEQYF.

DNA of the CDR3: TGTGCCATCAGTACCGGGACAGGGCTCTCTGGAAACACCATATATTTT. It encodes CAISTGTGLSGNTIYF. The chain has TRBV10-3 and TRBJ1-3; 9 bases agree with TRBD1. The V segment lost 5 bases and the J segment 0 bases; nucleotides outside the gene matches: 5. CDR3 size: 16 residues. The germline V gene has CDR1 ENHRY and CDR2 SYGVKD.

The chain links TRBV6-5 to TRBJ2-1; D call uncertain. CDR3 size: 14 residues. The germline CDR1 and CDR2 sequences are MNHEY and SVGAGI. The V gene lost 4 bases and the J gene lost 4 bases, with 11 bases spanning the gap. The CDR3, as DNA: TGTGCCAGCAGTTCTCGCGGAGTTTACAATGAGCAGTTCTTC. As protein: CASSSRGVYNEQFF.

The rearrangement joins TRBV6-5 to TRBJ1-2; no reliable D call. Trimming removed 5 bases from V and 5 bases from J, with 3 bases in between. The CDR3 extends over 10 amino acids. In germline, CDR1 is MNHEY, CDR2 SVGAGI. CDR3 sequence reads: CASSAYGYTF. CDR3 sequence (DNA): TGTGCCAGCAGTGCTTATGGCTACACCTTC.

The rearrangement uses TRBV4-2 and TRBJ2-7, with TRBD2 identical over 9 bases. This CDR3 spans 15 amino acids. The V gene end was trimmed by 1 base and the J gene end by 6 bases; junction bases not matched to a gene: 7. Germline V lookup: CDR1 LGHNA, CDR2 YNFKEQ. The chain's CDR3 is CASSQGAGGAREQYF. The CDR3 DNA sequence: TGTGCCAGCAGCCAAGGCGCGGGGGGGGCTCGCGAGCAGTACTTC.

V is TRBV5-4 and J is TRBJ2-3, with 8 bases lining up with TRBD2. Germline CDR1 is SGHNT and CDR2 is YYREEE (reference sequence). CDR3 size: 14 residues. Losses at the gene ends were 5 bases for V and 4 bases for J; bases not matched to a gene: 6. This chain's CDR3 is CASSSPGGSDTQYF. For the CDR3, the DNA is TGTGCCAGCAGTTCGCCGGGGGGGTCAGATACGCAGTATTTT. The complete variable domain, with remaining parts taken from reference TRBV5-4 and TRBJ2-3, reads ETGVTQSPTHLIKTRGQQVTLRCSSQSGHNTVSWYQQALGQGPQFIFQYYREEENGRGNFPPRFSGLQFPNYSSELNVNALELDDSALYLCASSSPGGSDTQYFGPGTRLTVL.